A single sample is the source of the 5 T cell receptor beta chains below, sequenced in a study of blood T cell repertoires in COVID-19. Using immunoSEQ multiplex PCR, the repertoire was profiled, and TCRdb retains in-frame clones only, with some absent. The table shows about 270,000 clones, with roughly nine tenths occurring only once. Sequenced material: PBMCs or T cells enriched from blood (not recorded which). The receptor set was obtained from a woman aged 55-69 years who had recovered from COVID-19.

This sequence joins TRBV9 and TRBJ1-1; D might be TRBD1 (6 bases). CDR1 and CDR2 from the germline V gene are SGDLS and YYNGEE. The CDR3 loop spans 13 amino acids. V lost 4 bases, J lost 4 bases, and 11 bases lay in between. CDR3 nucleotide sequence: TGTGCCAGCAGCTCAAGGGGGAGCACTGAAGCTTTCTTT. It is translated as CASSSRGSTEAFF.

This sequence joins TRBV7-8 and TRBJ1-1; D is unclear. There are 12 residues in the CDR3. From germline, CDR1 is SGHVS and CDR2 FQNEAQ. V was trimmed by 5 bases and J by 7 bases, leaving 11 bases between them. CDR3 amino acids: CASSPLTDEAFF. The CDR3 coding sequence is TGTGCCAGCAGCCCGCTTACAGATGAAGCTTTCTTT.

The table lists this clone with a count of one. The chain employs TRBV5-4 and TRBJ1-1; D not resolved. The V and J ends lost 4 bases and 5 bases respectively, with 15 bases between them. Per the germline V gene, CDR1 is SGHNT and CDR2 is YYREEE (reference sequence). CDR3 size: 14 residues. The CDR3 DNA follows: TGTGCCAGCAGCACCGAGGGCCGGACTACTGAAGCTTTCTTT. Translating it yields CASSTEGRTTEAFF.

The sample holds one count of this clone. DNA of the CDR3: TGTGCCAGTAGTCCGCGGGAGTCTGAAGCTTTCTTT. Translation gives CASSPRESEAFF. V is TRBV19 and J is TRBJ1-1; no clear D. The CDR3 has 12 residues. V lost 5 bases to trimming and J lost 6 bases, with 10 bases between them. CDR1 and CDR2 (germline): LNHDA, SQIVND (reference sequence).

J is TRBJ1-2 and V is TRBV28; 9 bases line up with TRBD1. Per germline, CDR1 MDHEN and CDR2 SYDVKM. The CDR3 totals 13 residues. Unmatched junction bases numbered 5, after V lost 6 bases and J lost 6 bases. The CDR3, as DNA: TGTGCCAGCAGACAACAGGGGGCACATGGCTACACCTTC. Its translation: CASRQQGAHGYTF.